The clone carrying this T cell receptor beta chain was counted ten times or more. Its target is not known. J was trimmed by 10 bases and V by 6 bases; bases with no gene match: 13. The CDR3 spans 14 residues. Per the germline V gene, CDR1 is SQVTM and CDR2 is ANQGSEA. The sample is drawn from a study of response to subunit inactivated influenza vaccine. General study findings and limits: Every seasonal influenza vaccination brings in few new T cells, the authors suggested.

TCRdb recomputed calls from the RT-PCR reads with MiXCR, one row per CDR3 protein. This sample carries 150,000 to 200,000 distinct CDR3 sequences, approximately 12% of them seen once, and the ten largest clones take approximately 30%. This sample was shared with a second study, whose subject was T cells expressing NK-cell markers. From that second work: Synthesis of TCR beta cDNA relied on 5'RACE template switching carrying UMIs. The authors applied an anti-gamma-delta TCR antibody in several experiments, and it restricted sorting to alpha-beta TCR T cells. In several donors, these clonotypes also led the CD3+CD56-NKG2C+ fraction.

The chain joins TRBV29-1 to TRBJ2-1, with 9 bases aligning to TRBD2. This TCR was sampled from a man over 45 who received an inactivated influenza vaccine. Sample: CD8+ T cells sorted from PBMCs, taken 11 to 12 days after vaccination. CDR3 DNA sequence: TGCAGCGTCCTTGCCATGGGACTAGCAGGCGAGCAGTTCTTC. It specifies CSVLAMGLAGEQFF.